The rows below give T cell receptor beta chains drawn from one sample of a study of identical twins. TCRdb passed the 5' RACE reads through MiXCR, listing each CDR3 protein once. The data contain more than 1.5 million distinct CDR3 sequences, around a third of them singletons. The sample was cord blood. Source of these receptors: a newborn girl in good health. The CDR3 runs from the conserved cysteine through the conserved F or W. Clone size, where shown, is once, few, many, or a class for clones that have expanded.

V gene: TRBV5-1
clone size: .
J gene: TRBJ2-3
CDR3 length: 16
CDR3 protein: CASRVLVGGATDTQYF

V gene: TRBV6-1
clone size: .
J gene: TRBJ2-7
CDR3 length: 16
CDR3 protein: CASSSRTPTGTYEQYF

V gene: TRBV11-2
clone size: many
J gene: TRBJ2-7
CDR3 length: 14
CDR3 protein: CASSDQRQGYEQYF

V gene: TRBV28
clone size: .
J gene: TRBJ1-5
CDR3 length: 15
CDR3 protein: CASSLLQGLDQPQHF

V gene: TRBV24-1
clone size: .
J gene: TRBJ2-3
CDR3 length: 14
CDR3 protein: CATAPDRSTDTQYF

V gene: TRBV3-1
clone size: .
J gene: TRBJ2-5
CDR3 length: 15
CDR3 protein: CASSQVPQSQETQYF

V gene: TRBV20-1
clone size: few
J gene: TRBJ1-2
CDR3 length: 14
CDR3 protein: CSAGGGQGNYGYTF

V gene: TRBV20-1
clone size: .
J gene: TRBJ1-2
CDR3 length: 13
CDR3 protein: CSARDRVGSGYTF

V gene: TRBV10-3
clone size: few
J gene: TRBJ2-7
CDR3 length: 14
CDR3 protein: CAISLGSSSYEQYF

V gene: TRBV29-1
clone size: many
J gene: TRBJ2-4
CDR3 length: 13
CDR3 protein: CSVQAGLGNIQYF

V gene: TRBV12-3/TRBV12-4
clone size: many
J gene: TRBJ1-1
CDR3 length: 11
CDR3 protein: CASTSGIGAFF

V gene: TRBV2
clone size: .
J gene: TRBJ2-1
CDR3 length: 9
CDR3 protein: CASSSEQFF

V gene: TRBV24-1
clone size: once
J gene: TRBJ2-5
CDR3 length: 15
CDR3 protein: CAPQKQGQVYNEQYF

V gene: TRBV10-2
clone size: few
J gene: TRBJ1-1
CDR3 length: 17
CDR3 protein: CASSEGDRGSRNTEAFF

V gene: TRBV2
clone size: few
J gene: TRBJ1-5
CDR3 length: 18
CDR3 protein: CASSPRTVLSILKEPQHF

V gene: TRBV10-3
clone size: .
J gene: TRBJ1-2
CDR3 length: 14
CDR3 protein: CAISPRTFNYGYTF

V gene: TRBV10-3
clone size: .
J gene: TRBJ2-7
CDR3 length: 13
CDR3 protein: CAIRDNGSYEQYF

V gene: TRBV20-1
clone size: .
J gene: TRBJ2-3
CDR3 length: 14
CDR3 protein: CSARDATATDTQYF

V gene: TRBV7-9
clone size: few
J gene: TRBJ1-1
CDR3 length: 13
CDR3 protein: CASRVSMNTEAFF

V gene: TRBV28
clone size: .
J gene: TRBJ2-1
CDR3 length: 17
CDR3 protein: CASSSLSLAGAYNEQFF

V gene: TRBV20-1
clone size: .
J gene: TRBJ2-3
CDR3 length: 13
CDR3 protein: CSAPGASTDTQYF

V gene: TRBV12-3/TRBV12-4
clone size: .
J gene: TRBJ1-1
CDR3 length: 15
CDR3 protein: CASSLIGGQNTEAFF